This TCR beta chain was found in a study of blood T cell repertoires in COVID-19. Looking at the study overall: Collection of acute and convalescent COVID-19 samples took place in the United States, Italy and Spain. PBMCs, B-cell-depleted T cells, or T cells were the source of the cDNA or gDNA that made up the material.

Source study methods: Reference gene primer amplification gave nucleated cell count estimates. This table comes from immunoSEQ multiplex PCR, and its TCRdb copy is limited to in-frame clones, with some not included. That table supplies the V and J calls and clone size; D and trimming were determined from the DNA. This sample has about 190,000 clones, with roughly 84% found just once. The V gene's germline CDR1 is SGHRS and CDR2 YFSETQ. V was shortened by 5 bases and J by 2 bases, with 12 bases between the two germline ends. CDR3 size: 14 residues. Sequencing used peripheral blood. The TCR comes from a human donor in a cohort sampled during active COVID-19. V gene TRBV5-1 combines with J gene TRBJ2-3; a possible D gene is TRBD1 (6 bases). CDR3 in amino acids: CASSAGANTDTQYF. The CDR3 bases are TGCGCCAGCAGTGCAGGGGCCAACACAGATACGCAGTATTTT.